The present TCR beta chain was sequenced within a study of blood T cell repertoires in COVID-19. In the study overall: The origin of the acute and convalescent COVID-19 samples was the United States, Italy and Spain.

Assay: immunoSEQ multiplex PCR; the TCRdb copy retains only in-frame clones and omits some. The sample holds over 90,000 clones, more than 75% seen once. The CDR3 contains 15 residues. V was cut by 0 bases and J by 5 bases, with 8 bases left in between. Germline loops: CDR1 MRHNA, CDR2 SNTAGT. The sequence was collected from a man between 45 and 60 years old with active or convalescent COVID-19. The sample consisted of peripheral blood. The V and J genes are TRBV6-4 and TRBJ1-6; no clear D gene. CDR3 sequence reads: CASSDSQENNSPLHF. Here the CDR3 DNA reads TGTGCCAGCAGTGACTCTCAGGAAAATAATTCACCCCTCCACTTT.